The source of this T cell receptor beta chain is a study of molecular identifiers for immune sequencing clone quantification. V shed 1 base and J shed 2 bases, with 8 bases lying between them. CDR1 SEHNR and CDR2 FQNEAQ come from the germline V gene (reference sequence). The CDR3 covers 14 residues. TCRdb itself ran the PCR reads through MiXCR, one entry per CDR3 protein. In the table there are about 36,000 distinct CDR3 sequences, less than 20% of which are singletons. The J gene is TRBJ2-5, the V gene TRBV7-9; D not certain. The sequenced material came from naive CD8+ T cells from blood, with Jurkat cell RNA spiked in. The sample's subset: FACS-sorted CD8+CD4-CCR7+CD45RA+ naive T cells. The sequence came from a human donor in good health. Some libraries in this study had Jurkat cell RNA spiked in. CDR3 region: CASSLDPGQETQYF. In DNA form, the CDR3 reads TGTGCCAGCAGCTTAGATCCAGGTCAAGAGACCCAGTACTTC. The complete variable domain, with remaining parts taken from reference TRBV7-9 and TRBJ2-5, reads DTGVSQNPRHKITKRGQNVTFRCDPISEHNRLYWYRQTLGQGPEFLTYFQNEAQLEKSRLLSDRFSAERPKGSFSTLEIQRTEQGDSAMYLCASSLDPGQETQYFGPGTRLLVL.